These 15 T cell receptor beta chains were all obtained from the same sample, sequenced in a study of blood T cell repertoires in COVID-19. The repertoire was sequenced with immunoSEQ multiplex PCR; TCRdb's copy has only in-frame clones and lacks some. The table includes about 180,000 clones, 60% to 80% detected once. Sequenced material: PBMCs or T cells enriched from blood (not recorded which). The receptor set was obtained from a man in his 60s who had been exposed to COVID-19.

This clone appeared a single time. This chain joins TRBV9 and TRBJ1-1; D may be TRBD1 (6 bases). This CDR3 comprises 15 residues. The germline V gene encodes CDR1 SGDLS and CDR2 YYNGEE. V lost 4 bases and J lost 0, with 13 bases in between. The CDR3 region has the DNA TGTGCCAGCAGCCCCGGACAGTATATGAACACTGAAGCTTTCTTT. Residues: CASSPGQYMNTEAFF.

This clone was detected once. V is TRBV10-3 and J is TRBJ1-1; D is perhaps TRBD1 (5 bases). V dropped 8 bases and J dropped 1 base, with 17 bases sitting between them. This CDR3 region has 15 residues. In germline, CDR1 is ENHRY, CDR2 SYGVKD. The CDR3 DNA reads TGTGCCATCGGGGACTCCGGGACGGCGAACACTGAAGCTTTCTTT. As protein: CAIGDSGTANTEAFF.

The chain recombines TRBV7-9 with TRBJ2-7; perhaps TRBD1 as D (7 bases). Trimming shortened V by 6 bases and J by 2 bases, and 20 bases separated the two germline ends. CDR3 length: 16 amino acids. Looked up from germline, CDR1 is SEHNR and CDR2 is FQNEAQ (reference sequence). CDR3 DNA sequence: TGTGCCAGCAGTCCAGGGGGGCCGGCCTCTACCTACGAGCAGTACTTC. It translates to CASSPGGPASTYEQYF.

J is TRBJ2-3 and V is TRBV11-3; 10 bases map to TRBD1. The CDR3 contains 16 residues. The ends lost 5 bases at V and 3 bases at J; junction bases unmatched: 8. Germline-derived CDR1 and CDR2 are SGHNT and YENEEA. In DNA, the CDR3 is TGTGCCAGCAGCCGTGACAGGGGGCTTGGGACAGATACGCAGTATTTT. Its translation: CASSRDRGLGTDTQYF.

This chain joins TRBV5-4 and TRBJ1-1, with a possible D match to TRBD1 (5 bases). Germline V CDR1 and CDR2: SGHNT, YYREEE (reference sequence). This CDR3 contains 15 residues. V lost 2 bases, J lost 1 base, and 12 bases lay in between. The CDR3 region is CASSFNHRWNTEAFF. DNA of the CDR3: TGTGCCAGCAGCTTTAACCACAGGTGGAACACTGAAGCTTTCTTT.

This clone was recorded once. CDR3 in amino acids: CASSPPLAQSAYEQYF. CDR3 coding DNA: TGCGCCAGCAGCCCGCCTTTAGCGCAATCAGCCTACGAGCAGTACTTC. The chain is built from TRBV5-1 and TRBJ2-7, with D possibly being TRBD2 (5 bases). CDR3 length equals 16 residues. V was cut by 4 bases and J by 2 bases, with 19 bases left in between. Germline V CDR1 and CDR2: SGHRS, YFSETQ.

This clone appeared a few times. The chain recombines TRBV5-1 with TRBJ1-2, with unresolved D. CDR1 and CDR2 from the germline V gene are SGHRS and YFSETQ. V lost 4 bases and J lost 8, with 21 bases in between. This CDR3 is 15 amino acids long. The DNA of the CDR3 is TGCGCCAGCAGCGCAAGCTCCGGGAGCCCCCGGGGCTACACCTTC. This gives the protein CASSASSGSPRGYTF.

The table lists this clone with a count of one. CDR3: CSARVSYEQYF. The CDR3 DNA sequence: TGCAGTGCTAGAGTCAGCTACGAGCAGTACTTC. The V gene is TRBV20-1, the J gene TRBJ2-7, with D unclear. The CDR3 consists of 11 residues. Germline V gives CDR1 DFQATT, CDR2 SNEGSKA (reference sequence). The V gene lost 1 base and the J gene lost 3 bases, with 4 bases spanning the gap.

The rearrangement joins TRBV28 to TRBJ2-1; TRBD1 aligns across 7 bases. CDR1 and CDR2 from the germline V gene are MDHEN and SYDVKM. The CDR3 length is 12 residues. V lost 5 bases and J lost 13; bases outside the gene matches: 8. This CDR3 is CASSTSGTAQFF. DNA for the CDR3: TGTGCCAGCAGTACATCCGGGACAGCTCAGTTCTTC.

The rearrangement links TRBV12-3 or TRBV12-4 to TRBJ1-1; tentatively, D is TRBD1 (5 bases). V was cut by 5 bases and J by 11 bases, with 18 bases left in between. The length of the CDR3 is 13 residues. This chain's CDR3 is CASSKWGGVGAFF. In DNA, the CDR3 is TGTGCCAGCAGTAAATGGGGGGGTGTTGGGGCTTTCTTT.

The chain links TRBV7-2 to TRBJ2-4; D might be TRBD1 (6 bases). The V and J ends lost 5 bases and 2 bases respectively, with 10 bases between them. CDR1 and CDR2 (germline): SGHTA, FQGNSA. This CDR3 is built from 14 residues. The CDR3 DNA reads TGTGCCAGCAGCCAAGGGGGTTCCAAAAACATTCAGTACTTC. It yields the protein CASSQGGSKNIQYF.

This rearrangement joins TRBV29-1 to TRBJ2-1; TRBD2 agrees at 10 bases. Trimming cost V 4 bases and J 12 bases; bases outside gene matches: 3. The CDR3 is 11 amino acids. The germline V gene has CDR1 SQVTM and CDR2 ANQGSEA. The CDR3 here is CSVGLAGVQFF. The DNA for the CDR3 is TGCAGCGTTGGGCTAGCGGGGGTGCAGTTCTTC.

The DNA of the CDR3 is TGTGCCTGGAGCCTGGGAGGGAGTCGCAATCAGCCCCAGCATTTT. It specifies CAWSLGGSRNQPQHF. The V and J genes are TRBV30 and TRBJ1-5; D remains ambiguous. The CDR3 runs to 15 residues. The germline gives CDR1 GTSNPN, CDR2 SVGIG (reference sequence). V was cut by 3 bases and J by 2 bases, with 14 bases left in between.

The CDR3 region is CAISDRQGDQPQHF. The DNA of the CDR3 is TGTGCCATCAGTGATAGACAGGGGGATCAGCCCCAGCATTTT. The chain carries TRBV10-3 and TRBJ1-5; 9 positions match TRBD1. The CDR3 contains 14 residues. Germline loops: CDR1 ENHRY, CDR2 SYGVKD. Trimming removed 3 bases from V and 5 bases from J; junction bases left unmatched: 2.

This clone was detected once. V is TRBV19 and J is TRBJ1-4; perhaps TRBD1 as D (5 bases). V lost 1 base and J lost 8, with 14 bases in between. The CDR3 is 15 residues long. The germline gives CDR1 LNHDA, CDR2 SQIVND (reference sequence). The chain's CDR3 is CASSIVGGYREKLFF. The DNA of the CDR3 is TGTGCCAGTAGTATAGTGGGGGGGTACCGAGAAAAACTGTTTTTT.